The present TCR beta chain was sequenced within a study of Tregs in tolerant kidney transplant recipients. Overall study: The nonmyeloablative bone marrow transplants came from related graft donors, with transient mixed chimerism.

The germline CDR1 and CDR2 sequences are KGHSH and LQKENI. The V segment lost 6 bases and the J segment 4 bases; nucleotides outside the gene matches: 6. The CDR3 runs to 14 residues. Thawed PBMCs were FACS-sorted into unstimulated CD4+CD25+CD127- regulatory T cells, CD4+CD25- non-regulatory cells, CD4 and CD8 cells. As regards this clone: The CDR3 extends 3 residues past the end of the read, so its final part is completed from the germline J gene.

TCRdb's copy holds only in-frame clones and misses some; the assay was immunoSEQ multiplex PCR. This repertoire comprises 50,000 or so clones; its ten largest clones make up 0.8% to 1%. This sequence joins TRBV18 and TRBJ2-5; 9 bases match TRBD1. The source material was CD4+ T cells from blood, sampled before the transplant. The source is a human donor who received a combined kidney and bone marrow transplant. The CDR3 reads CASSRTGVGETQYF. The DNA read from the CDR3 is TGTGCCAGCTCGCGGACAGGGGTCGGAGAGACC.